Following are 3 T cell receptor beta chains from one sample sequenced in a study of T cell responses to AZD1222 COVID-19 vaccine. Libraries were prepared by immunoSEQ multiplex PCR; TCRdb keeps only in-frame clonotypes and omits some of them. The sample lists about 180,000 clones, around 94% occurring once. The sample here was peripheral blood, taken 28 days after the second AZD1222 dose. These receptors all come from an adult who received the AZD1222 COVID-19 vaccine.

The rearrangement uses TRBV19 and TRBJ2-4, with D uncertain. The CDR3 extends over 14 amino acids. The V end was cut by 3 bases, the J end by 5 bases, with 11 bases between. Germline V gives CDR1 LNHDA, CDR2 SQIVND (reference sequence). CDR3 sequence (DNA): TGTGCCAGTAGTATTCAAGCTTCCGAAAACATTCAGTACTTC. This encodes CASSIQASENIQYF.

The chain employs TRBV19 and TRBJ1-1, with 7 bases matching TRBD1. The CDR3 is 15 residues long. Germline-derived CDR1 and CDR2 are LNHDA and SQIVND (reference sequence). The ends lost 3 bases at V and 1 base at J; junction bases unmatched: 5. CDR3 DNA sequence: TGTGCCAGTAGTATTGGAGGGGGCAGGAACACTGAAGCTTTCTTT. Translated: CASSIGGGRNTEAFF.

The rearrangement joins TRBV4-3 to TRBJ1-3; D gene ambiguous. Germline CDR1 reads LGHNA; CDR2 reads YSLEER. The CDR3 consists of 16 residues. The V end lost 0 bases, the J end lost 0 bases, and 9 bases lay between the germline ends. CDR3 bases: TGCGCCAGCAGCCAAGATCTTGTAGTCTCTGGAAACACCATATATTTT. Encoded protein: CASSQDLVVSGNTIYF.